The clone carrying this TCR beta chain was detected a few times. Its antigen remains unidentified. The germline gives CDR1 MNHEY, CDR2 SMNVEV (reference sequence). Deletions cut 3 bases from V and 3 bases from J, with 9 bases between. This CDR3 has 14 amino acids. This sample was taken from a study of radiation and T cells in renal cell carcinoma. The study, taken as a whole, reports: Top 100 clonotypes averaged about 50% in irradiated versus around 45% in nephrectomy-only tumors. Irradiated tumors held more dominant CDR3 motifs than control tumors.

The sample's treatment: treatment-naive control, cytoreductive nephrectomy. The tumor was a clear cell renal cell carcinoma. The protocol was immunoSEQ multiplex PCR, while the TCRdb copy is restricted to in-frame clones and leaves out a portion. The data contain about 10,000 clones, around 60% of them seen just once; the ten biggest clones take up roughly 10%. This sequence was found in a man aged 35 to 55 with renal cell carcinoma. The sequencing here drew on tumor tissue, taken from a patient whose treatment was nephrectomy without radiotherapy. V is TRBV27 and J is TRBJ2-1, with D perhaps matching TRBD2 (6 bases). In nucleotides, the CDR3 is TGTGCCAGCAGTTTTAGCGGAAACTACAATGAGCAGTTCTTC. Translated: CASSFSGNYNEQFF.